This entry lists 2 T cell receptor beta chains sequenced from one sample in a study of T cells in Graves' hyperthyroidism and ophthalmopathy (dated by TCRdb to between 2017 and 2020). The method was multiplex PCR. The reads were generated on an Illumina HiSeq 2000. Amplification of TCR beta CDR3 regions was carried out from RNA transcripts. For the first round of RT-PCR on the TCR CDR3, the HTBI primer set was used together with the Qiagen OneStep RT-PCR kit. TCRdb passed the public sequencing reads through fastp at Q25 and MiXCR, retaining productive beta sequences. Records with the same CDR3 protein are collapsed into one entry carrying the most frequent genes and DNA. Within this sample are 600,000 or so distinct CDR3 sequences, with under 60% of them counted one time only. Approximately 8.2% of the sample is taken by the ten largest. What was sequenced was peripheral blood or thyroid tissue (not recorded which). These receptors all stem from a woman aged 18-30 years with Graves' hyperthyroidism. Donor details come from another sample of the same person, matched by shared clones.

This clonotype was picked up one time. The chain links TRBV11-3 to TRBJ2-7; D gene uncertain. The J call may not be correct, given that the DNA end is closer to TRBJ2-1. From germline, CDR1 is SGHNT and CDR2 YENEEA. The CDR3 contains 13 residues. CDR3 DNA: TGTGCCAGCAGCTCCCGACTCGCCAATGAGCAGTTCTTC. It yields the protein CASSSRLANEQFF.

This chain joins TRBV7-8 and TRBJ1-5; no clear D. Germline V gene data show CDR1 as SGHVS and CDR2 as FQNEAQ. The CDR3 length is 16 residues. With 5 bases removed from V and 5 bases from J, the gap between germline ends came to 19 bases. The CDR3 DNA follows: TGTGCCAGCAGCGCCGTGGGCGGGGTTACCGATCAGCCCCAGCATTTT. Translation: CASSAVGGVTDQPQHF.